The clone carrying this T cell receptor (beta chain) was observed many times. The antigen is unknown. When replicate PCRs were run on sorted subsets, they used 150 to 250 ng DNA, about 30,000 T cell genomes. Libraries were prepared by immunoSEQ multiplex PCR; TCRdb keeps only in-frame clonotypes and omits some of them. The table lists around 700,000 clones, approximately 74% of them singletons. This sample was taken from a study of shared clonotypes between healthy human individuals. Broader study findings: Naive subsets tended to show greater estimated richness than memory subsets.

The donor cohort consisted entirely of Caucasian adults residing in Nashville, Tennessee. This TCR was recovered from a woman aged 25 to 45 in good health. Sequencing input: memory CD4+ T cells sorted from blood. Subset denoted: CD45RA-negative fraction.

CDR3 bases: TGTGCCAGCAGTGGGGGTGGCTATGGCTACACCTTC. Its translation is CASSGGGYGYTF. The chain combines TRBV28 with TRBJ1-2; D is possibly TRBD1 (5 bases). V was cut by 5 bases and J by 4 bases, with 8 bases left in between. This CDR3 comprises 12 residues. Per the germline V gene, CDR1 is MDHEN and CDR2 is SYDVKM.